Below are 8 T cell receptor beta chains sequenced from a single sample in a study of CD8+CD57+ T cells in acquired aplastic anemia. Investigators profiled TCR beta VDJ and CDR3 from genomic DNA template. TCRdb itself ran the reads through MiXCR, one entry per CDR3 protein. Among some 210,000 distinct CDR3 sequences, over 60% were seen once, and the ten largest hold 29%. Sequencing input: sorted CD4+, CD8+, or CD8+CD57+ T cells (not recorded which) from PBMCs. The receptor set was obtained from a human donor in good health.

This clonotype was counted ten times or more. The chain employs TRBV5-1 and TRBJ2-5; D might be TRBD2 (5 bases). Deletions cut 4 bases from V and 14 bases from J, with 27 bases between. Germline V gene sequence: CDR1 SGHRS, CDR2 YFSETQ. CDR3 size: 15 residues. CDR3 in DNA: TGCGCCAGCAGCCCATCCGGGATACTTATAGACCCAGTATACTTC. Translation gives CASSPSGILIDPVYF.

The genes are TRBV25-1 and TRBJ1-4; perhaps TRBD1 as D (6 bases). Germline V gene data show CDR1 as MGHDK and CDR2 as SYGVNS. V was trimmed by 2 bases and J by 14 bases, leaving 12 bases between them. The CDR3 contains 12 residues. The CDR3 bases are TGTGCCAGCAGTGAAATCCCAGGACAGCTGTTTTTT. As protein: CASSEIPGQLFF. The complete variable domain, with remaining parts taken from reference TRBV25-1 and TRBJ1-4, reads EADIYQTPRYLVIGTGKKITLECSQTMGHDKMYWYQQDPGMELHLIHYSYGVNSTEKGDLSSESTVSRIRTEHFPLTLESARPSHTSQYLCASSEIPGQLFFGSGTQLSVL.

The rearrangement uses TRBV7-3 and TRBJ2-3, with 10 bases fitting TRBD1. The CDR3 consists of 15 residues. After removal of 3 bases from V and 2 bases from J, the junction contained 2 bases not matched to a gene. Germline V gene sequence: CDR1 SGHTA, CDR2 FQGTGA. The CDR3 reads CASSLGQGPTDTQYF. The CDR3, as DNA: TGTGCCAGCAGCTTGGGACAGGGGCCCACAGATACGCAGTATTTT. Together with reference TRBV7-3 and TRBJ2-3, the CDR3 gives the full variable domain: GAGVSQTPSNKVTEKGKYVELRCDPISGHTALYWYRQSLGQGPEFLIYFQGTGAADDSGLPNDRFFAVRPEGSVSTLKIQRTERGDSAVYLCASSLGQGPTDTQYFGPGTRLTVL.

This clonotype was counted only a few times. The junction differs from germline at one of its ends, possibly a read error. V usage is TRBV3-1 and J usage is TRBJ2-7, with no clear D. The germline CDR1 and CDR2 sequences are LGHDT and YNNKEL (reference sequence). The CDR3 consists of 12 residues. Here the CDR3 reads CASGQSTYEQYF. In nucleotides, the CDR3 is TGTGCCAGCGGCCAAAGCACTTACGAGCAGTACTTC.

V gene TRBV25-1 combines with J gene TRBJ1-3, with D hard to call. The CDR3 sequence is 16 residues long. Germline V gene data show CDR1 as MGHDK and CDR2 as SYGVNS. V was pared by 1 base and J by 0 bases, with 10 bases between. CDR3 residues: CASSEWETVSGNTIYF. For the CDR3, the DNA is TGTGCCAGCAGTGAATGGGAAACCGTCTCTGGAAACACCATATATTTT.

Remarks on this clonotype: One base away lies a much larger clone, so this may be a sequencing read error. This chain joins TRBV12-5 and TRBJ2-5; TRBD1 might be the D (5 bases). This CDR3 is 14 amino acids long. Germline V gene sequence: CDR1 LGHNT, CDR2 FRNRAP. DNA for the CDR3: TGTGCTAGTGGTTCATCGCCAGGGTGGCAGACCCGGTACTTC. Translated, it gives CASGSSPGWQTRYF.

This chain joins TRBV4-1 and TRBJ2-7; D is undetermined. CDR1 and CDR2 from the germline V gene are MGHRA and YSYEKL. The CDR3 consists of 17 residues. V was pared by 4 bases and J by 2 bases, with 21 bases between. CDR3 protein: CASSRIGRDISPYEQYF. The DNA for the CDR3 is TGCGCCAGCAGCCGCATCGGAAGAGATATTTCCCCCTACGAGCAGTACTTC.

Turning to this clonotype: The final CDR3 position lacks the conserved phenylalanine or tryptophan, pointing to a likely read error. The rearrangement links TRBV9 to TRBJ1-1, with no clear D. V lost 3 bases and J 0 bases, leaving 9 bases between the germline ends. The CDR3 length is 14 residues. Germline CDR1 is SGDLS and CDR2 is YYNGEE. The CDR3 DNA follows: TGTGCCAGCAGCGCCGTGATCATGAACACTGAAGCTTTCCTT. Translation gives CASSAVIMNTEAFL.